This T cell receptor beta chain was documented in a study of beta chain features in type 1 diabetes. This clone was detected only a few times. Its antigen is unidentified. The V gene lost 10 bases and the J gene lost 3 bases, with 19 bases spanning the gap. CDR1 is SGHVS, CDR2 FQNEAQ, per germline. The CDR3 runs to 15 residues. Notes on the study in general: Patients' naive, central memory and regulatory TCRB repertoires appeared more alike than those of healthy donors.

As every portion of the isolated RNA was reverse transcribed, the sequencing read expressed TCRB transcripts. The protocol was immunoSEQ multiplex PCR, while the TCRdb copy is restricted to in-frame clones and leaves out a portion. Of more than 300,000 clones listed, around 12% are singletons. This clonotype originated in a young man in good health. Material: naive CD4+ T cells from blood. The chain links TRBV7-8 to TRBJ2-1; D perhaps matches TRBD2 (7 bases). The CDR3 here is CAIPRGGRDYNEQFF. CDR3 in DNA: TGTGCCATTCCGAGAGGGGGGAGGGACTACAATGAGCAGTTCTTC.